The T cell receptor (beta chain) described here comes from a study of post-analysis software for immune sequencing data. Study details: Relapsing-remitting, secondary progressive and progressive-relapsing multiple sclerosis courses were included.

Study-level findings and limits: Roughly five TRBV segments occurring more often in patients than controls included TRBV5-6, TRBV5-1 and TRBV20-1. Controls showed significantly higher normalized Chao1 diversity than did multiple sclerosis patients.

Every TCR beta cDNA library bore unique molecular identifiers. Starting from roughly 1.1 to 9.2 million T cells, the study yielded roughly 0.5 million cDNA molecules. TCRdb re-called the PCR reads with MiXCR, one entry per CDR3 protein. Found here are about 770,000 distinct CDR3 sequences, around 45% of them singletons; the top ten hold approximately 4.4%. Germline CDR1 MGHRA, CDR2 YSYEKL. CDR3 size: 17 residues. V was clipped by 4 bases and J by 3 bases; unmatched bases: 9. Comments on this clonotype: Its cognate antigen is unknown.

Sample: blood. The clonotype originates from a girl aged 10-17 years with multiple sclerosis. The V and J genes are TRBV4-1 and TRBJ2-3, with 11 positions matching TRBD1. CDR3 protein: CASSPATGTGGTDTQYF. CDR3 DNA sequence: TGCGCCAGCAGCCCCGCCACCGGGACAGGGGGTACAGATACGCAGTATTTT.